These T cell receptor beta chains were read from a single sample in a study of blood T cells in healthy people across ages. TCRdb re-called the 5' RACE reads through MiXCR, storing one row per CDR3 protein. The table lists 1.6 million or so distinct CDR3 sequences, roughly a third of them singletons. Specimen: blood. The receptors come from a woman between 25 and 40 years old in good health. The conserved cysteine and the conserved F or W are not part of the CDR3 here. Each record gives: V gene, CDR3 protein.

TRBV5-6 ASRKYSGANVLT
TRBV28 ASSWTGKNYEQY
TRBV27 ASSLLGQETQY
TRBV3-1 ASSQVRATGVGNNEQF
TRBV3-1 ASSQRDGSQETQY
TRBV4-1 ASSDRLAGGNKNIQY
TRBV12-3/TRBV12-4 ASSLPGDSTDTQY
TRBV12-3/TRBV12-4 ASSLRGPTGELF
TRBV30 AWSVVAGGTNEQF
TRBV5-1 ASSLQTVPSTDTQY
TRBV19 ASTLDTEAF
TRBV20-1 SARDRSGSAYEQY
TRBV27 ASGLDRGYGEQY
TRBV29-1 SATGALHPEAF
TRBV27 ASTGQESEKLF
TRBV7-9 ALGEGSNQPQH
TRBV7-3 ASSLKFASTDTQY
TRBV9 ASSASLGLQETQY
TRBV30 AWSTDSNQPQH
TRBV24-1 ATKGEDGYT
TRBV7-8 ASSQTSGASTDTQY
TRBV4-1 ASSHPHWRTSPYNEQF
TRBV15 ATSTEYGVNREDEQY
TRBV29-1 SVTGLGEQY
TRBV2 ASGVADEKLF
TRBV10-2 ASAPGRMTTYEQY
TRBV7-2 ASSSSGGVNEQF
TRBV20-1 SASDARGRYEQY
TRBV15 ATSRDRGDTPNYGYT
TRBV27 ASSLSSYDEQF
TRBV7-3 ASSAWDRGGVNYGYT
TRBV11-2 ASSGRVDGTEAF
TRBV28 ASSPTGTFNYGYT
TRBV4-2 ASSRNSGTGGETQY
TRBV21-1 ASSKNKSVGGQPFYEQY
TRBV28 ASSLRGGEETQY
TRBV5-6 ASSLGMRGFEQY
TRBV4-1 ASSGGGSTMYEQY
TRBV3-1 ASSPSVQGAAETQY
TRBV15 ATSLRQGYYGYT
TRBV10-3 AISEEGRSTDTQY
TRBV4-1 ASSQVGQGTYEQY
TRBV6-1 ASSENWWGASEQY
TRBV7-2 ASSLYGRATNEKLF
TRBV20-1 SAGQGARSNQPQH
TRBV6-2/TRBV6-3 ASSYSPATSTDTQY
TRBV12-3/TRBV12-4 ASSWDGYYEQY
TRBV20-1 SARQGGYSNQPQH
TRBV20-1 SAREVAGGSYEQY
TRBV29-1 SARTSGGRTGELF
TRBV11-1 ASSGRTGWETQY
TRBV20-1 SARLAGGRNGQF
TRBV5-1 ASSFSAYGSSNTEAF
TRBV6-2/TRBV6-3 ASSDTAGSYEQY
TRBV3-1 ASSQRSRGSDYGYT
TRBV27 ASSPGTSLSYEQF
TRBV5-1 ASSLSGRIEETQY
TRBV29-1 SVQMQGPGTEAF
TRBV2 DSSEAFDTLNEQY